This section outlines one T cell receptor beta chain sequence together with its context. These data come from a study of blood T cell repertoires in COVID-19. Per the germline V gene, CDR1 is SGDLS and CDR2 is YYNGEE. J was trimmed by 5 bases and V by 3 bases; bases with no gene match: 3. The CDR3 is 13 amino acids. The method was immunoSEQ multiplex PCR; TCRdb's version includes in-frame clones alone and lacks a portion of them. The table shows 190,000 or so clones, with 80% to 85% occurring only once. The material sequenced was PBMCs or T cells enriched from blood (not recorded which). This TCR derives from a man aged 40-49 years who had recovered from COVID-19. The chain uses TRBV9 and TRBJ1-2; 8 bases fit TRBD1. CDR3 region: CASSARQGYGYTF. The DNA of the CDR3 is TGTGCCAGCAGCGCGAGACAGGGGTATGGCTACACCTTC.